A single sample is the source of the 25 T cell receptor beta chains below, sequenced in a study of OX40 agonist ivuxolimab in advanced cancers. Measured with immunoSEQ multiplex PCR; TCRdb has only the in-frame clones, and not every one. This sample yields tens of thousands of clones, of which roughly 82% are seen a single time; 1.1% belongs to the top ten. The starting material was CD4+ or CD8+ T cells sorted from blood, obtained in a trial of the OX40 agonist ivuxolimab. These receptors were collected from an adult with an advanced solid tumor such as melanoma, head and neck, liver or kidney cancer.

This clone was seen only once. This chain uses TRBV29-1 with TRBJ1-2; 8 positions match TRBD1. CDR1 is SQVTM, CDR2 ANQGSEA, per germline. V shed 7 bases and J 4 bases; nucleotides not matched to a gene: 8. This CDR3 has 13 amino acids. Here the CDR3 reads CSGLQGDGYGYTF. The CDR3 coding sequence is TGCAGCGGATTACAGGGGGATGGCTATGGCTACACCTTC.

The rearrangement links TRBV18 to TRBJ1-1, with TRBD1 identical over 7 bases. From germline, CDR1 is KGHSH and CDR2 LQKENI. Germline trimming cut 3 bases from V and 1 base from J; bases unmatched to any gene: 8. The CDR3 contains 16 residues. The CDR3 loop is CASSPNRGLGNTEAFF. The DNA for the CDR3 is TGTGCCAGCTCACCCAACAGGGGATTGGGGAACACTGAAGCTTTCTTT. Together with reference TRBV18 and TRBJ1-1, the CDR3 gives the full variable domain: NAGVMQNPRHLVRRRGQEARLRCSPMKGHSHVYWYRQLPEEGLKFMVYLQKENIIDESGMPKERFSAEFPKEGPSILRIQQVVRGDSAAYFCASSPNRGLGNTEAFFGQGTRLTVV.

The chain recombines TRBV10-3 with TRBJ1-1; possible D gene TRBD1, 5 bases. Germline assignment: CDR1 ENHRY and CDR2 SYGVKD. CDR3 length equals 16 residues. Trimming took 2 bases from V and 3 from J, leaving 16 bases between them. Here the CDR3 reads CAISEPDRSGDTEAFF. CDR3 bases: TGTGCCATCAGTGAGCCGGACCGCTCGGGGGACACTGAAGCTTTCTTT.

V gene TRBV4-3 combines with J gene TRBJ1-3, with D uncertain. The germline V gene has CDR1 LGHNA and CDR2 YSLEER. Trimming pared 0 bases from V and 4 bases from J, leaving 13 bases between. The CDR3 length is 16 residues. DNA of the CDR3: TGCGCCAGCAGCCAAGAGGTGGGATCGGCGGGAAACACCATATATTTT. Translating it yields CASSQEVGSAGNTIYF.

V gene TRBV18 combines with J gene TRBJ2-1, with 10 bases matching TRBD2. The V segment lost 1 base and the J segment 4 bases; nucleotides outside the gene matches: 4. The germline gives CDR1 KGHSH, CDR2 LQKENI. The CDR3 has 16 residues. The chain's CDR3 is CASSPRASGGYNEQFF. The CDR3 DNA reads as TGTGCCAGCTCACCACGGGCTAGCGGGGGTTACAATGAGCAGTTCTTC.

The chain is built from TRBV7-2 and TRBJ2-3; D ambiguous. The length of the CDR3 is 14 residues. CDR1 is SGHTA and CDR2 is FQGNSA in the germline V gene. The ends were cut back, 1 base at V and 6 bases at J, with 11 bases in the middle. CDR3 bases: TGTGCCAGCAGCTTAGGGGTAGCCCCGGATACGCAGTATTTT. Encoded protein: CASSLGVAPDTQYF.

V is TRBV5-5 and J is TRBJ2-6; D uncertain. V lost 2 bases, J lost 2 bases, and 8 bases lay in between. The CDR3 runs to 15 residues. Germline V gene lookup returns CDR1 SGHKS and CDR2 YYEKEE (reference sequence). CDR3 amino acids: CASSLYQTGANVLTF. CDR3 sequence (DNA): TGTGCCAGCAGCTTATATCAGACTGGGGCCAACGTCCTGACTTTC.

This chain uses TRBV4-3 with TRBJ2-7; D is possibly TRBD2 (7 bases). Trimming removed 0 bases at V and 5 bases at J, with 14 bases between. This CDR3 comprises 15 residues. Germline V gene data show CDR1 as LGHNA and CDR2 as YSLEER. The CDR3 sequence: CASSQEALGGHEQYF. CDR3 bases: TGCGCCAGCAGCCAAGAGGCCTTGGGGGGGCACGAGCAGTACTTC.

The CDR3 loop reads CASNQRGVDTQYF. The CDR3 DNA reads TGTGCCAGCAACCAGAGAGGGGTAGATACGCAGTATTTT. The chain employs TRBV27 and TRBJ2-3; D tentatively reads TRBD1 or TRBD2 (5 bases each). V gave up 7 bases and J gave up 5 bases, with 13 bases separating them. CDR1 and CDR2 (germline): MNHEY, SMNVEV (reference sequence). The CDR3 consists of 13 residues.

The chain uses TRBV19 and TRBJ1-5; D might be TRBD1 (6 bases). V lost 0 bases and J lost 6, with 9 bases in between. The germline V gene has CDR1 LNHDA and CDR2 SQIVND (reference sequence). The CDR3 has 14 amino acids. The CDR3: CASSIEQGGQPQHF. The DNA of the CDR3 is TGTGCCAGTAGTATAGAACAGGGAGGTCAGCCCCAGCATTTT.

V and J are TRBV7-2 and TRBJ1-5; D possibly corresponds to TRBD1 (6 bases). CDR3 size: 15 residues. With 2 bases removed from V and 6 bases from J, the gap between germline ends came to 14 bases. CDR1 is SGHTA, CDR2 FQGNSA, per germline. CDR3 in amino acids: CASSLTGNVGQPQHF. The CDR3 nucleotides are TGTGCCAGCAGCTTAACAGGGAATGTGGGTCAGCCCCAGCATTTT.

V is TRBV28 and J is TRBJ2-1; 7 nucleotides match TRBD2. Per the germline V gene, CDR1 is MDHEN and CDR2 is SYDVKM. With 7 bases clipped from V and 8 bases from J, the junction kept 11 bases outside the gene matches. CDR3 length equals 14 residues. This CDR3 reads CASTSAGRADEQFF. CDR3 in DNA: TGTGCCAGCACCTCAGCGGGGCGAGCGGATGAGCAGTTCTTC.

This sequence joins TRBV6-5 and TRBJ2-7; possibly TRBD2 for D (6 bases). Trimming stripped 0 bases from V and 5 bases from J, with 14 bases between. The CDR3 is 15 residues long. CDR1 is MNHEY and CDR2 is SVGAGI in the germline V gene. The CDR3 spells CASSYSIGGANEQYF. CDR3 nucleotide sequence: TGTGCCAGCAGTTACTCAATAGGAGGGGCCAACGAGCAGTACTTC.

The chain couples TRBV2 to TRBJ2-5, with TRBD1 matching over 11 bases. Trimming removed 5 bases from V and 4 bases from J; junction bases left unmatched: 6. Germline CDR1 and CDR2: SNHLY and FYNNEI. The CDR3 length is 15 residues. This CDR3 reads CASSRGQGASETQYF. In DNA form, the CDR3 reads TGTGCCAGCAGTAGAGGACAGGGGGCTTCAGAGACCCAGTACTTC.

V is TRBV6-5 and J is TRBJ2-3; D is ambiguous. Germline-derived CDR1 and CDR2 are MNHEY and SVGAGI. The CDR3 contains 13 residues. Trimming shortened V by 6 bases and J by 2 bases, and 9 bases separated the two germline ends. The CDR3 reads CASRDTNTDTQYF. CDR3 nucleotide sequence: TGTGCCAGCAGAGACACAAACACAGATACGCAGTATTTT.

The chain uses TRBV5-1 and TRBJ1-1, with a weak D call TRBD1 (5 bases). Trimming left V 0 bases short and J 10 bases short, with 16 bases between. CDR1 is SGHRS and CDR2 is YFSETQ in the germline V gene. The CDR3 totals 14 residues. The CDR3 region is CASSLATQDHSAFF. The CDR3 region has the DNA TGCGCCAGCAGCTTGGCAACACAGGATCACTCAGCTTTCTTT.

This chain links TRBV12-5 with TRBJ1-4; D ambiguous. Germline V lookup: CDR1 LGHNT, CDR2 FRNRAP. The V end lost 5 bases, the J end lost 7 bases, and 17 bases lay between the germline ends. The CDR3 runs to 15 residues. CDR3 coding DNA: TGTGCTAGTGGTCCCGGCTTCCTCTCGGGTGAAAAACTGTTTTTT. Amino acids: CASGPGFLSGEKLFF.

The rearrangement links TRBV6-5 to TRBJ1-1, with D perhaps matching TRBD1 (5 bases). V was pared by 2 bases and J by 5 bases, with 9 bases between. This CDR3 spans 13 amino acids. Germline CDR1 and CDR2: MNHEY and SVGAGI. The CDR3: CASSYQGKTEAFF. The CDR3 DNA reads as TGTGCCAGCAGTTACCAGGGAAAGACTGAAGCTTTCTTT.

The chain carries TRBV11-2 and TRBJ2-3; TRBD2 matches 10 bases. The V and J ends lost 1 base and 6 bases, in that order; junction bases with no gene match: 10. The germline gives CDR1 SGHAT, CDR2 FQNNGV. The CDR3 totals 17 residues. In DNA form, the CDR3 reads TGTGCCAGCAGCTTAGGGTATCTAGCGGGGGTGGGGGATACGCAGTATTTT. Residues: CASSLGYLAGVGDTQYF. Based on the CDR3 plus reference TRBV11-2 and TRBJ2-3, the full variable domain is EAGVAQSPRYKIIEKRQSVAFWCNPISGHATLYWYQQILGQGPKLLIQFQNNGVVDDSQLPKDRFSAERLKGVDSTLKIQPAKLEDSAVYLCASSLGYLAGVGDTQYFGPGTRLTVL.

In this sample, this clone is medium-sized (0.01 to 0.1%). The CDR3 loop reads CASSKVKAEKLFF. DNA for the CDR3: TGTGCCAGCAGCAAAGTCAAGGCGGAAAAACTGTTTTTT. This chain joins TRBV6-5 and TRBJ1-4; D remains ambiguous. Trimming took 6 bases from V and 8 from J, leaving 13 bases between them. CDR1 and CDR2 from the germline V gene are MNHEY and SVGAGI. The CDR3 loop spans 13 amino acids.

The rearrangement joins TRBV6-5 to TRBJ1-2; TRBD1 matches 12 bases. CDR3 length: 14 residues. V lost 5 bases to trimming and J lost 7 bases; unmatched junction nucleotides: 5. Germline values: CDR1 MNHEY, CDR2 SVGAGI. CDR3 nucleotide sequence: TGTGCCAGCAGTAGCTCGGGACAGGGGGCTGGCTACACCTTC. Translation: CASSSSGQGAGYTF.

The V and J genes are TRBV11-2 and TRBJ2-2; tentative D call: TRBD1 (5 bases). The germline CDR1 and CDR2 sequences are SGHAT and FQNNGV. CDR3 length: 16 residues. V lost 3 bases, J lost 4 bases, and 15 bases lay in between. This CDR3 is CASSLGQLLPTGELFF. CDR3 DNA sequence: TGTGCCAGCAGCTTGGGGCAGCTACTCCCCACCGGGGAGCTGTTTTTT.

This clone was observed a few times. The chain employs TRBV7-2 and TRBJ1-5; no clear D. There are 13 residues in the CDR3. V lost 1 base and J lost 6, with 7 bases in between. Germline CDR1 and CDR2: SGHTA and FQGNSA. Here the CDR3 DNA reads TGTGCCAGCAGCTTAGTAAGGGCTCAGCCCCAGCATTTT. It encodes CASSLVRAQPQHF.

J is TRBJ2-1 and V is TRBV4-2, with 9 bases that match TRBD2. J gave up 4 bases and V 4 bases, and 5 bases lay outside the gene matches. CDR1 and CDR2 (germline): LGHNA, YNFKEQ. The CDR3 consists of 15 residues. The CDR3 reads CASSPSSGAYNEQFF. The CDR3 bases are TGTGCCAGCAGCCCTTCTAGCGGGGCATACAATGAGCAGTTCTTC.

The chain links TRBV6-5 to TRBJ1-2, with no clear D. The CDR3 sequence is 14 residues long. Between the trimmed V and J ends, which lost 5 bases and 4 bases, there was a span of 14 bases. In germline, CDR1 is MNHEY, CDR2 SVGAGI. CDR3: CASSPTGRSYGYTF. In DNA, the CDR3 is TGTGCCAGCAGTCCGACCGGACGGAGCTATGGCTACACCTTC.